A selection of T cell receptor beta chains follows, all from one sample in a study of cytomegalovirus exposure and HLA in healthy donors. The assay was immunoSEQ multiplex PCR, and TCRdb's table has in-frame clones only and misses some. The data show 45,000 or so clones, over 85% seen once. Source material: PBMCs. All receptors come from a woman aged 18-29 years in good health and CMV-seronegative. The CDR3 runs from the conserved cysteine through the conserved F or W. A D gene is named only where the DNA matches it firmly. Clone size is shown for a subset of rows, as once, few, many or a class of expanded clone.

d_call,clone_size,v_call,j_call,cdr3_aa
.,.,TRBV2,TRBJ1-5,CASSGQANQPQHF
TRBD1,.,TRBV6-1,TRBJ1-2,CASSETGFGYTF
.,.,TRBV7-3,TRBJ2-3,CASSLSTDTQYF
TRBD2,.,TRBV2,TRBJ2-3,CASSEAGSGGSTDTQYF
.,.,TRBV6-4,TRBJ1-4,CAGSRYFVREKLFF
TRBD1,few,TRBV6-1,TRBJ1-4,CASTEITGGNEKLFF
.,.,TRBV30,TRBJ2-7,CAWSPGAYEQYF
.,.,TRBV28,TRBJ1-6,CASSLPSSRADSPLHF
TRBD2,.,TRBV29-1,TRBJ2-3,CSVVGGLAGGPADTQYF
.,.,TRBV2,TRBJ2-1,CASGAYNEQFF
.,.,TRBV28,TRBJ2-5,CASSLNSVTLNPKRTQYF
TRBD1,.,TRBV7-7,TRBJ2-1,CASSLNLGGTGGEQFF
.,.,TRBV10-3,TRBJ1-5,CAISESELGNQPQHF
TRBD1,.,TRBV19,TRBJ1-6,CASSPGTGGFTVSSPLHF
TRBD1,.,TRBV9,TRBJ1-4,CASSPRDSLGEKLFF
.,.,TRBV27,TRBJ2-1,CASSQSGNSYNEQFF
.,.,TRBV9,TRBJ1-1,CASSTDTGPATEAFF
TRBD1,.,TRBV12-5,TRBJ1-2,CASGSMTGIEGYTF
TRBD1,.,TRBV7-8,TRBJ2-7,CASSLGQGQGTYEQYF
.,.,TRBV6-5,TRBJ2-7,CASSSRSSYEQYF
TRBD2,.,TRBV10-3,TRBJ2-1,CAINLGSREGVSNEQFF
.,.,TRBV14,TRBJ2-7,CASSQTGYEQYF